This T cell receptor (beta chain) was captured by sequencing in a study of CD8 T cells in ankylosing spondylitis. Overall study results and limits: A motif in TCR beta, a set of 8 or 9 highly homologous variants, appeared characteristic of ankylosing spondylitis blood. Clones linked to the disease showed a CD8+ phenotype. They occurred at relatively low frequencies in peripheral blood. A number of the motif variants had already been described in reactive arthritis synovial fluid and blood.

This clonotype turned up a few times. Its cognate antigen is unknown. One entry per CDR3 protein results from TCRdb running MiXCR on the 5' RACE reads. The table records fewer than 750,000 distinct CDR3 sequences, roughly 19% of them present only once. The CDR3 has 16 residues. V gave up 4 bases and J gave up 5 bases; unmatched junction bases: 12. Germline loops: CDR1 SGHRS, CDR2 YFSETQ. This TCR was recovered from a male donor with ankylosing spondylitis. The sequencing input was blood, either unsorted or a sorted T cell fraction (not recorded which). The rearrangement joins TRBV5-1 to TRBJ2-5, with 9 bases fitting TRBD2. The CDR3 sequence: CASSRTGTSQRETQYF. The CDR3 DNA sequence: TGCGCCAGCAGCCGAACCGGGACTAGCCAGCGGGAGACCCAGTACTTC.